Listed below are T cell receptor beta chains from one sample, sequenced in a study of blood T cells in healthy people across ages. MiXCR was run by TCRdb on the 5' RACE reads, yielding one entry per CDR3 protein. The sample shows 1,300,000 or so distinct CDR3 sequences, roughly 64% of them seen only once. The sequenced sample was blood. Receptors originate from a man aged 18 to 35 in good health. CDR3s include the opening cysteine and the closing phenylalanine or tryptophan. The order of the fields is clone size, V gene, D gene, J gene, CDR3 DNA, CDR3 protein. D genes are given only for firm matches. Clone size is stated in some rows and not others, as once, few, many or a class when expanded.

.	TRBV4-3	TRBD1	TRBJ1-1	TGCGCCAGCAGCCACGACAGGGGAAACACTGAAGCTTTCTTT	CASSHDRGNTEAFF
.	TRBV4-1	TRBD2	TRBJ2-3	TGCGCCAGCAGCCAAGAACCTAGCGGGAGAGCGGATACGCAGTATTTT	CASSQEPSGRADTQYF
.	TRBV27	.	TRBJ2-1	TGTGCCAGCAAGCCAGGGAGAGGAAATGAGCAGTTCTTC	CASKPGRGNEQFF
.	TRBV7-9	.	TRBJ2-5	TGTGCCAGCAGCATCGCGGGCAGGGAGACCCAGTACTTC	CASSIAGRETQYF
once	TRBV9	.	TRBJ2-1	TGTGCCAGCAGCGTAACCCTAGGCCAATACAATGAGCAGTTCTTC	CASSVTLGQYNEQFF
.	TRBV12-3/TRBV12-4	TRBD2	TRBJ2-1	TGTGCCAGCAGGACCGCGGGACTAGCGGTTTACAATGAGCAGTTCTTC	CASRTAGLAVYNEQFF
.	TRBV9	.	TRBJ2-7	TGTGCCAGCAGCGTAGGGGCAGCCCGCAACTACGAGCAGTACTTC	CASSVGAARNYEQYF
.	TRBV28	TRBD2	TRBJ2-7	TGTGCCAGCAGCTATAGCGGGGGGGCTCTGCACGAGCAGTACTTC	CASSYSGGALHEQYF
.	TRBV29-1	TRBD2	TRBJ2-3	TGCAGCGTTGAAGATCGACTAGCGGGGGGGACAGATACGCAGTATTTT	CSVEDRLAGGTDTQYF
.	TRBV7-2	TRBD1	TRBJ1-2	TGTGCCAGCAGCCACCCGTACGGGACAGGAGGCTACACCTTC	CASSHPYGTGGYTF
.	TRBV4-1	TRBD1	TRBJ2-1	TGCGCCAGCAGCCACCGCTGGGGACAGGGACAAGAGACCCAGTTCTTC	CASSHRWGQGQETQFF
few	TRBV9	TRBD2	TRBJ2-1	TGTGCCAGCAGCGCGACACCGGGACTAGCGGGCAATGAGCAGTTCTTC	CASSATPGLAGNEQFF
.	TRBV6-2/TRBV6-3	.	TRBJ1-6	TGTGCCAGCAGTCGGCCCGGGGGCTCTAATTCACCCCTCCACTTT	CASSRPGGSNSPLHF
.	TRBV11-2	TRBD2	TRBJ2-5	TGTGCCAGCAGCTTAGAAACCTGGACTAGCATGGAGACCCAGTACTTC	CASSLETWTSMETQYF
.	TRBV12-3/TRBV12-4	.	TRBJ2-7	TGTGCCAGCAGTTTAGGGCGGGACGGGGGATACGAGCAGTACTTC	CASSLGRDGGYEQYF
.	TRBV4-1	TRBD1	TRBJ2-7	TGCGCCAGCAGCCAAGGAGGTCCGGGGACAGGGGGTGTCTACGAGCAGTACTTC	CASSQGGPGTGGVYEQYF
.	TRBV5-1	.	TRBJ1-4	TGCGCCAGCAGCGGTCGCGGGGGTCGGGAAAAACTGTTTTTT	CASSGRGGREKLFF
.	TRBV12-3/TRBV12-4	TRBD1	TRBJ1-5	TGTGCCAGCAGAGGCGGCGCAGGGGGAGTTCAGCCCCAGCATTTT	CASRGGAGGVQPQHF
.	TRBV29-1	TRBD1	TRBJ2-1	TGCAGCGTTGGACAGGGTTCAGGGGAGCAGTTCTTC	CSVGQGSGEQFF
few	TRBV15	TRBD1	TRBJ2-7	TGTGCCACCAGCAGAGATTGGGACCGGGACAGAACCTACGAGCAGTACTTC	CATSRDWDRDRTYEQYF
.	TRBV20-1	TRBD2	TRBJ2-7	TGCAGTGCTAGAGATCTTACTAGCGGGAGATTGTACGAGCAGTACTTC	CSARDLTSGRLYEQYF
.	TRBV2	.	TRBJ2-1	TGTGCCAGCATGACCCCACGAGGTATGGCGCAAGCCTACAATGAGCAGTTCTTC	CASMTPRGMAQAYNEQFF
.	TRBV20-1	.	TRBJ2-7	TGCAGTGCTAGGCGCGACGCTTCCGACGAGCAGTACTTC	CSARRDASDEQYF
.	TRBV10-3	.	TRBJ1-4	TGTGCCATCAGTGAGAAGGTGCAGACCGCAACTAATGAAAAACTGTTTTTT	CAISEKVQTATNEKLFF
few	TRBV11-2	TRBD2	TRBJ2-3	TGTGCCAGCAAGGGCGGGAGGGGCACAGATACGCAGTATTTT	CASKGGRGTDTQYF
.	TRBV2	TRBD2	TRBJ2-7	TGTGCCAGCCCTGGTAGCGGGAGAGACGAGCAGTACTTC	CASPGSGRDEQYF
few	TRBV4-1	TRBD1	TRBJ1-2	TGCGCCAGCAGCCAAGATATGGAGTCAGGGGGCAAGGGCTACACCTTC	CASSQDMESGGKGYTF
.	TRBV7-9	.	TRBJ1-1	TGTGCCAGCAGCTCCCCCTGGGATGCGAACACTGAAGCTTTCTTT	CASSSPWDANTEAFF
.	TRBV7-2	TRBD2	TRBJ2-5	TGTGCCAGCACCTTAGAAGGACTAGGGTCCTACAATGAGCAGTACTTC	CASTLEGLGSYNEQYF
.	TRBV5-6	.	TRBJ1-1	TGTGCCAGCAGCTTGGTACCCGGGATGACTGAAGCTTTCTTT	CASSLVPGMTEAFF
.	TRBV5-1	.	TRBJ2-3	TGCGCCAGCTATAGCAGGGAGAGAATTACCACAGATACGCAGTATTTT	CASYSRERITTDTQYF
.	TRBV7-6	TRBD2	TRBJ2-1	TGTGCCAGCAGCGTCCTAGCGGGGGGCCCCTACAATGAGCAGTTCTTC	CASSVLAGGPYNEQFF
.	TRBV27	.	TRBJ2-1	TGTGCCAGCAGCCTGGACCCCGCGGGGGCTGAGCAGTTCTTC	CASSLDPAGAEQFF
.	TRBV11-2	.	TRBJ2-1	TGTGCCAGCAGCCGCCCGACCGGGACAAACTACAATGAGCAGTTCTTC	CASSRPTGTNYNEQFF
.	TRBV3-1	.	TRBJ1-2	TGTGCCAGCAGCCAAACCAAGGCTGGCTACACCTTC	CASSQTKAGYTF
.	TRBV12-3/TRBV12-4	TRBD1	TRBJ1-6	TGTGCCAGCAGTCCGAATCGTTTCGGGACAGGGGGATTTTGGTCACCCCTCCACTTT	CASSPNRFGTGGFWSPLHF
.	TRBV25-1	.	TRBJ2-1	TGTGCCAGCGTCGGGGGCAGACCCAACAATGAGCAGTTCTTC	CASVGGRPNNEQFF
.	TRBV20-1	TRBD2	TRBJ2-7	TGCAGTGCTACGATTAGCGGGGCTCCCTACGAGCAGTACTTC	CSATISGAPYEQYF
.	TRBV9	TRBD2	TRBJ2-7	TGTGCCAGCAGCGTAGGACTAGCGGGGAGAGAATACGAGCAGTACTTC	CASSVGLAGREYEQYF
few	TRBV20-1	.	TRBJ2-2	TGCAGTGCTAGGAGGGGGACCGGGGAGCTGTTTTTT	CSARRGTGELFF
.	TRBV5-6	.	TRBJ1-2	TGTGCCAGCAGCGTGGAAACTGCCCTGCCTGGCTACACCTTC	CASSVETALPGYTF
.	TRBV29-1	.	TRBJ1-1	TGCAGCGTTGGGACCGGCCTGTTCGAAGCTTTCTTT	CSVGTGLFEAFF
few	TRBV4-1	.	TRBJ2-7	TGCGCCAGCAGCCACGGGGATACCTACGAGCAGTACTTC	CASSHGDTYEQYF
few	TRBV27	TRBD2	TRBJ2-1	TGTGCCAGCAGAGTGAGCGGGGGCCTAAGCAATGAGCAGTTCTTC	CASRVSGGLSNEQFF
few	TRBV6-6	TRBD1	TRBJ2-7	TGTGCCAGCGGTCGACAGGGGACCTACGAGCAGTACTTC	CASGRQGTYEQYF
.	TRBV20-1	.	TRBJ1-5	TGCAGTGCTTCCGGGACGGTTGATCAGCCCCAGCATTTT	CSASGTVDQPQHF